This T cell receptor (beta chain) derives from a study of OX40 agonist ivuxolimab in advanced cancers. Study-level information: Age averaged 60 years (range roughly 23 to 79), and more than 80% were male. There were three patients with partial responses, one having hepatocellular carcinoma and two cutaneous melanoma. The study's findings and limits: Averaging showed that CD8+ T cells had more expanded clones than CD4+ did. Antigen targets of the expanded peripheral T cells went undetermined.

About this clone: Its antigen is unknown.

Using immunoSEQ multiplex PCR, the repertoire was profiled, and TCRdb retains in-frame clones only, with some absent. There are 80,000 to 100,000 clones in the sample; approximately 94% occur only once, and about 0.19% lies in the top ten. V was shortened by 4 bases and J by 5 bases, with 17 bases between the two germline ends. Per the germline V gene, CDR1 is SNHLY and CDR2 is FYNNEI. This CDR3 is 15 amino acids long. This sequence joins TRBV2 and TRBJ1-1, with D tentatively TRBD1 (5 bases). The sequencing used CD4+ or CD8+ T cells sorted from blood, collected in a trial of the OX40 agonist ivuxolimab. The sequence was collected from an adult with an advanced solid tumor such as melanoma, head and neck, liver or kidney cancer. CDR3 DNA sequence: TGTGCCAGCAGTGCCGACAGAAGTTGGGGGACTGAAGCTTTCTTT. The encoded protein is CASSADRSWGTEAFF.